The clone carrying this TCR beta chain has ten or more counts. Sample time point: sample taken at primary tumor resection. Whole RNA came from tumor, nontumor lung or frozen PBMC and was sequenced without being sorted. This sample was taken from a study of spatial heterogeneity in lung cancer. Study-level background: Averaged across combinations, each unique TCR and UMI pairing appeared more than ten times in raw reads, which were uncorrected.

One entry per CDR3 protein, called by TCRdb with MiXCR from the 5' RACE reads. Counted here are 17,000 or so distinct CDR3 sequences, about 21% occurring once; the ten biggest clones make up about a fifth. Germline CDR1 is DFQATT and CDR2 is SNEGSKA (reference sequence). Trimming removed 1 base from V and 6 bases from J, with 17 bases in between. The CDR3 covers 15 residues. The TCR comes from a female donor with early-stage non-small cell lung cancer. Source: PBMCs, taken at surgery. V gene TRBV20-1 combines with J gene TRBJ2-3; possibly TRBD2 for D (6 bases). The CDR3 loop reads CSARGSSGSWDTQYF. The CDR3 DNA sequence: TGCAGTGCTAGAGGTAGTAGCGGATCCTGGGATACGCAGTATTTT.